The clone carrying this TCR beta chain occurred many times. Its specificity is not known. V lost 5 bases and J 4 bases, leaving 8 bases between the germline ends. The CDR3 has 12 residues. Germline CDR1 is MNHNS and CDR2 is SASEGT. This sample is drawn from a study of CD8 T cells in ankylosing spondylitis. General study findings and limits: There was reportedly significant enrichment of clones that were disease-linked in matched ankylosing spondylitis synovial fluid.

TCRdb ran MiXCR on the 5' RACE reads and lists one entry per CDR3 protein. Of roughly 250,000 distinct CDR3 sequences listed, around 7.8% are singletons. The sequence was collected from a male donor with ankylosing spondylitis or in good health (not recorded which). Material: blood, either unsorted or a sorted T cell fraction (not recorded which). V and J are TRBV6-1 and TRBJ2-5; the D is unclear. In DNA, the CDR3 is TGTGCCAGCAGTCGACTTGGAGAGACCCAGTACTTC. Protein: CASSRLGETQYF.